This T cell receptor (beta chain) came from a study of shared clonotypes between healthy human individuals. Profiled with immunoSEQ multiplex PCR; TCRdb holds only in-frame clones, not every one. The repertoire includes some 500,000 clones, around 79% of them detected once, and 9.5% to 15% sits in the top ten. The sample taken for sequencing was PBMCs. The TCR sequence derives from a woman between 40 and 55 years old in good health. Some clones in this sample may be carry-over from other donors' samples.

CDR3 coding DNA: TGTGCCAGCAGCGCCCCGGGACAGGGAGAACCGAACACCGGGGAGCTGTTTTTT. Its protein is CASSAPGQGEPNTGELFF. The chain recombines TRBV5-4 with TRBJ2-2, with 9 bases identical to TRBD1. This CDR3 contains 18 residues. CDR1 is SGHNT and CDR2 is YYREEE in the germline V gene (reference sequence). The ends lost 4 bases at V and 0 bases at J; junction bases unmatched: 10.